The 4 T cell receptor beta chains below all came from one sample that was sequenced in a study of T cell changes during pregnancy in multiple sclerosis. This table comes from immunoSEQ multiplex PCR, and its TCRdb copy is limited to in-frame clones, with some not included. Among over 45,000 clones listed, around 90% were seen once. The sample was CD4+ T cells from peripheral blood mononuclear cells, taken in the first trimester of pregnancy. Receptors were obtained from a female donor with multiple sclerosis, enrolled in a pregnancy study.

The rearrangement uses TRBV6-1 and TRBJ2-7; 12 bases are a match to TRBD1. Germline V gene data show CDR1 as MNHNS and CDR2 as SASEGT. The junction had 9 bases not matched to a gene; V was cut back by 6 bases and J by 6 bases. This CDR3 has 15 residues. CDR3 region: CASSNLRDRGREQYF. CDR3 DNA sequence: TGTGCCAGCAGCAACCTCCGGGACAGGGGGCGCGAGCAGTACTTC.

The J gene is TRBJ2-5, the V gene TRBV7-3; a possible D gene is TRBD2 (6 bases). Trimming took off 1 base at V and 5 bases at J, with 11 bases between the two ends. Germline CDR1 SGHTA, CDR2 FQGTGA. This CDR3 has 14 amino acids. The CDR3 reads CASSLRGETETQYF. The CDR3 coding sequence is TGTGCCAGCAGCTTAAGGGGGGAGACGGAGACCCAGTACTTC.

The chain recombines TRBV6-5 with TRBJ1-1; D call uncertain. The CDR3 runs to 14 residues. Trimming pared 0 bases from V and 1 base from J, leaving 6 bases between. Germline CDR1 reads MNHEY; CDR2 reads SVGAGI. Here the CDR3 reads CASSYSTRNTEAFF. Written as DNA, the CDR3 is TGTGCCAGCAGTTACTCGACTAGGAACACTGAAGCTTTCTTT.

A single count supports this clone. The chain joins TRBV28 to TRBJ2-5, with D perhaps matching TRBD2 (5 bases). The CDR3 covers 14 residues. Germline values: CDR1 MDHEN, CDR2 SYDVKM. The V gene lost 6 bases and the J gene lost 7 bases, with 18 bases spanning the gap. The CDR3 coding sequence is TGTGCCAGCAGCCCTACCCTCGGGGTGGGGACCCAGTACTTC. Amino acids: CASSPTLGVGTQYF.